The T cell receptor beta chain under discussion was sequenced for a study of shared clonotypes between healthy human individuals. Profiling relied on immunoSEQ multiplex PCR, and the TCRdb table lists in-frame clones only, not all of them. The data contain millions of clones, approximately 90% of them singletons. This CDR3 region has 14 residues. V lost 6 bases and J 3 bases, leaving 14 bases between the germline ends. CDR1 is SEHNR, CDR2 FQNEAQ, per germline (reference sequence). This clonotype was sampled from a man between 18 and 29 years old in good health. V usage is TRBV7-9 and J usage is TRBJ2-5; D uncertain. Specimen: naive CD4+ T cells sorted from blood. Indicated subset: CD45RA+ positively selected. The CDR3 bases are TGTGCCAGCAGACATAAAGGGCTCGAAGAGACCCAGTACTTC. It is translated as CASRHKGLEETQYF.